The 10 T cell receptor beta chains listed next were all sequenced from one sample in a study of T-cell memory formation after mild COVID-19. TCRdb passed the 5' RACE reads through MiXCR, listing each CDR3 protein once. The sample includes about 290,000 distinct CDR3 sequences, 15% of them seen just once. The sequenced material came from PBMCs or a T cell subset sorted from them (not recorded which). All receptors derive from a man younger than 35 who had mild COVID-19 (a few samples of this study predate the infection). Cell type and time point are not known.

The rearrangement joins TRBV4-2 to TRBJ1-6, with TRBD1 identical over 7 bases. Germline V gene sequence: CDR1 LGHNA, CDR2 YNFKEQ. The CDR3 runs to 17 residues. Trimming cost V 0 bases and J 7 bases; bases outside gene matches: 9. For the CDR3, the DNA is TGTGCCAGCAGCCAAGACAGGCCGGGACAGAGAAATTCACCCCTCCACTTT. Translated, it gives CASSQDRPGQRNSPLHF.

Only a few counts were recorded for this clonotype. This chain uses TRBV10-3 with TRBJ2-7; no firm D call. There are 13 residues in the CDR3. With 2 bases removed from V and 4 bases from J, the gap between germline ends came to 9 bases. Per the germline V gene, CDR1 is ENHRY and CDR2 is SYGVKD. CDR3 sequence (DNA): TGTGCCATCAGTGAGGGGAACACATACGAGCAGTACGTC. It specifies CAISEGNTYEQYV.

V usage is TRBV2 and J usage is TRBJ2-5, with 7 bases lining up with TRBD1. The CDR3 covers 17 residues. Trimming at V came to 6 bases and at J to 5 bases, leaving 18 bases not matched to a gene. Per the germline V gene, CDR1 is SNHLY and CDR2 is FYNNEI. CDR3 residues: CASREPPGTVLRETQYF. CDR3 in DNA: TGTGCCAGCAGAGAGCCTCCCGGGACAGTCCTCCGGGAGACCCAGTACTTC.

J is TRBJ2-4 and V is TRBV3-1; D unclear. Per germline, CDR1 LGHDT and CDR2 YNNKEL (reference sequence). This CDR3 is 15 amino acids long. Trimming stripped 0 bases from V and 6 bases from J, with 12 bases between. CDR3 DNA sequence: TGTGCCAGCAGCCAAGATCCGTCTAGTCTAAACATTCAGTACTTC. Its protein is CASSQDPSSLNIQYF.

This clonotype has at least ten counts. As DNA, the CDR3 is TGTGCCAGCAGTTACCGACTTGGGAGTCTAAGTGGCACTGAAGCTTTCTTT. Residues: CASSYRLGSLSGTEAFF. The gene calls are TRBV6-2 or TRBV6-3 and TRBJ1-1; D gene uncertain. Trimming took off 2 bases at V and 4 bases at J, with 20 bases between the two ends. CDR3 length equals 17 residues. CDR1 is MNHEY, CDR2 SVGEGT, per germline.

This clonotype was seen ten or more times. The CDR3 loop reads CASSGSSYNEQFF. CDR3 sequence (DNA): TGTGCCAGCAGCGGGAGCTCCTACAATGAGCAGTTCTTC. The chain uses TRBV7-2 and TRBJ2-1; tentative D call: TRBD2 (5 bases). The CDR3 is 13 amino acids. In germline, CDR1 is SGHTA, CDR2 FQGNSA. Trimming pared 5 bases from V and 0 bases from J, leaving 5 bases between.

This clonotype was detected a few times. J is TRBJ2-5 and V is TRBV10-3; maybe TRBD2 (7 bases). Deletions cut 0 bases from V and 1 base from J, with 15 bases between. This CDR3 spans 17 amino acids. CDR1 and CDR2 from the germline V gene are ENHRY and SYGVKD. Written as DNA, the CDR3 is TGTGCCATCAGTGAGTCGAGAGGGGGGGTCACCCAAGAGACCCAGTACTTC. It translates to CAISESRGGVTQETQYF.

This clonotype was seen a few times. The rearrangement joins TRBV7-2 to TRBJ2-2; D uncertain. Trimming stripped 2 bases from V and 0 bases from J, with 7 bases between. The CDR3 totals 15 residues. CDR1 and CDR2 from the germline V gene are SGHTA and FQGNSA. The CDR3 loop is CASSLLGANTGELFF. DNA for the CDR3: TGTGCCAGCAGCTTACTGGGCGCGAACACCGGGGAGCTGTTTTTT.

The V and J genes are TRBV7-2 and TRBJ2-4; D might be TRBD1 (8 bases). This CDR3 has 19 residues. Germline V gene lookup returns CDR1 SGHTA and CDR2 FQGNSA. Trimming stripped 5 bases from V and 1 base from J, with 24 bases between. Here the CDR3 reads CASSQGAVGGQVAKNIQYF. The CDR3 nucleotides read TGTGCCAGCAGCCAGGGGGCGGTGGGGGGGCAGGTTGCCAAAAACATTCAGTACTTC.

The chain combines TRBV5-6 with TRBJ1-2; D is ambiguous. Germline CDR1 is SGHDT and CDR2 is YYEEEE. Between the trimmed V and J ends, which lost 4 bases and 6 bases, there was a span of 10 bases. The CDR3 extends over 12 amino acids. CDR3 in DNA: TGTGCCAGCAGCGACCTCGACAATGGCTACACCTTC. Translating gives CASSDLDNGYTF.